A single sample gave rise to the 20 T cell receptor beta chains below, sequenced in a study of cytomegalovirus exposure and HLA in healthy donors. 60 Vbeta and 13 Jbeta primers were used in PCR. Sequencing was performed with immunoSEQ multiplex PCR; in TCRdb, only in-frame clones are kept and a portion is missing. This repertoire comprises under 200,000 clones; its ten largest clones make up about 6.8%. The source material was PBMCs. Every receptor here comes from a young man in good health and CMV-seronegative.

The rearrangement joins TRBV5-6 to TRBJ1-1; D is unresolved. The ends were cut back, 0 bases at V and 0 bases at J, with 3 bases in the middle. CDR3 length equals 13 residues. Germline V gene sequence: CDR1 SGHDT, CDR2 YYEEEE. CDR3 residues: CASSLVVNTEAFF. The CDR3, as DNA: TGTGCCAGCAGCTTGGTCGTGAACACTGAAGCTTTCTTT.

V and J are TRBV5-6 and TRBJ2-7, with TRBD1 matching 9 bases. V gave up 4 bases and J gave up 5 bases; unmatched junction bases: 10. Germline values: CDR1 SGHDT, CDR2 YYEEEE. The CDR3 contains 15 residues. The CDR3, as DNA: TGTGCCAGCAGCCCCGCGGGACAGGGATTCCACGAGCAGTACTTC. It translates to CASSPAGQGFHEQYF.

This CDR3 is CASSLAGGTGGAFF. The CDR3 coding sequence is TGTGCCAGCAGCTTAGCCGGAGGGACCGGTGGAGCTTTCTTT. This chain links TRBV7-9 with TRBJ1-1; maybe TRBD1 (5 bases). V gave up 0 bases and J gave up 10 bases, with 15 bases separating them. Per the germline V gene, CDR1 is SEHNR and CDR2 is FQNEAQ (reference sequence). The CDR3 is made up of 14 amino acids.

The chain uses TRBV29-1 and TRBJ1-1, with D uncertain. The CDR3 runs 12 residues. Germline CDR1 SQVTM, CDR2 ANQGSEA. Trimming took 1 base from V and 6 from J, leaving 9 bases between them. The CDR3 bases are TGCAGCGTTGAAGGCAGTACATCTGAAGCTTTCTTT. Translated, it gives CSVEGSTSEAFF.

V usage is TRBV7-8 and J usage is TRBJ2-6; no clear D. V gave up 1 base and J gave up 1 base, with 8 bases separating them. Germline CDR1 and CDR2: SGHVS and FQNEAQ. This CDR3 is 16 amino acids long. The CDR3 here is CASSLGSWSGANVLTF. The CDR3 coding sequence is TGTGCCAGCAGCTTAGGTAGTTGGTCTGGGGCCAACGTCCTGACTTTC.

V usage is TRBV6-6 and J usage is TRBJ2-5; 7 bases match TRBD1. J gave up 5 bases and V 9 bases, and 6 bases lay outside the gene matches. Germline CDR1 is MNHNY and CDR2 is SVGAGI (reference sequence). This CDR3 contains 12 residues. CDR3 DNA sequence: TGTGCCAGTAGTACAGGGGACGAGACCCAGTACTTC. Translating it yields CASSTGDETQYF.

V gene TRBV5-6 combines with J gene TRBJ2-5; TRBD2 agrees at 9 bases. The better agreement between TRBJ2-7 and the DNA end casts doubt on the J call. The CDR3 is made up of 13 amino acids. CDR1 is SGHDT and CDR2 is YYEEEE in the germline V gene. The CDR3 reads CASSGAGGDEQYF. Here the CDR3 DNA reads TGTGCCAGCAGCGGGGCGGGGGGGGACGAGCAGTACTTC.

Frequency places this clone as medium-sized. The chain carries TRBV2 and TRBJ1-3, with 7 bases lining up with TRBD1. The CDR3 is 14 residues long. In germline, CDR1 is SNHLY, CDR2 FYNNEI. J lost 5 bases, V lost 6 bases, and 7 bases had no gene match. CDR3 nucleotide sequence: TGTGCCAGCAGACAGCCGGGACAGAGAAACACCATATATTTT. Translation: CASRQPGQRNTIYF.

Concerning this clone: Other DNA sequences in the same sample also yield this CDR3. The chain combines TRBV28 with TRBJ1-2, with 9 bases lining up with TRBD1. Germline V gives CDR1 MDHEN, CDR2 SYDVKM. CDR3 size: 14 residues. With V trimmed by 5 bases and J by 2 bases, 3 bases remained unmatched. The CDR3 protein is CASSPGTGNYGYTF. The CDR3 region has the DNA TGTGCCAGCAGTCCCGGGACAGGGAACTATGGCTACACCTTC.

This rearrangement joins TRBV11-3 to TRBJ2-7; TRBD2 is a possible D gene (6 bases). There are 14 residues in the CDR3. Germline V lookup: CDR1 SGHNT, CDR2 YENEEA. V lost 5 bases to trimming and J lost 0 bases, with 11 bases between them. In DNA form, the CDR3 reads TGTGCCAGCAGCCCCAGCGGGCTCTCCTACGAGCAGTACTTC. As protein: CASSPSGLSYEQYF.

As DNA, the CDR3 is TGTGCCAGCAGCCAAGAAGGATTAGCGGTCTTCCAAGAGACCCAGTACTTC. Amino acids: CASSQEGLAVFQETQYF. The genes are TRBV4-2 and TRBJ2-5; D is possibly TRBD2 (6 bases). Germline values: CDR1 LGHNA, CDR2 YNFKEQ. The V end was cut by 0 bases, the J end by 1 base, with 15 bases between. The CDR3 covers 17 residues.

The chain uses TRBV10-2 and TRBJ1-2; weak D call: TRBD1 (5 bases). Germline V lookup: CDR1 WSHSY, CDR2 SAAADI. The CDR3 loop spans 11 amino acids. The V end was cut by 7 bases, the J end by 6 bases, with 9 bases between. CDR3 protein: CASKQGDGYTF. DNA for the CDR3: TGCGCCAGCAAGCAGGGCGATGGCTACACCTTC.

With respect to this clone: The junction and the germline gene differ at one end; a read error may be behind it. The V call is TRBV19, the J call TRBJ2-1; 10 nucleotides line up with TRBD2. The CDR3 has 17 amino acids. Germline CDR1 LNHDA, CDR2 SQIVND (reference sequence). The CDR3 region is CASSIDRRTQAGGPILF. For the CDR3, the DNA is TGTGCCAGTAGTATAGATAGACGAACACAAGCGGGAGGGCCTATCCTCTTC.

The genes are TRBV9 and TRBJ2-7, with a possible D match to TRBD2 (6 bases). The germline V gene encodes CDR1 SGDLS and CDR2 YYNGEE. CDR3 size: 14 residues. V lost 0 bases and J 3 bases, leaving 10 bases between the germline ends. The CDR3 sequence is CASSVGGVNYEQYF. CDR3 bases: TGTGCCAGCAGCGTAGGGGGGGTAAACTACGAGCAGTACTTC.

This chain uses TRBV19 with TRBJ2-1; 7 positions agree with TRBD1. The germline V gene has CDR1 LNHDA and CDR2 SQIVND (reference sequence). V shed 5 bases and J 0 bases; nucleotides not matched to a gene: 13. The CDR3 runs 18 residues. The CDR3 reads CASSDPSSRDSSYNEQFF. CDR3 DNA sequence: TGTGCCAGTAGTGACCCTAGCTCCCGGGACAGCTCCTACAATGAGCAGTTCTTC.

This chain uses TRBV19 with TRBJ1-2, with TRBD1 as a possible D gene (6 bases). There are 15 residues in the CDR3. Trimming took 3 bases from V and 5 from J, leaving 16 bases between them. Germline loops: CDR1 LNHDA, CDR2 SQIVND (reference sequence). CDR3: CASSMQHRDNYGYTF. In nucleotides, the CDR3 is TGTGCCAGTAGTATGCAACACAGGGACAATTATGGCTACACCTTC.

A note on this clone: Distinct nucleotide sequences in the sample also encode this CDR3. This chain uses TRBV5-1 with TRBJ1-4, with TRBD1 matching over 7 bases. V trimming: 4 bases; J trimming: 8 bases; junction bases outside the gene matches: 14. This CDR3 region has 16 residues. Germline V CDR1 and CDR2: SGHRS, YFSETQ. The CDR3, as DNA: TGCGCCAGCAGCCAGGACCGGGACAGCCAAGGCGAAAAACTGTTTTTT. As protein: CASSQDRDSQGEKLFF.

The chain carries TRBV5-1 and TRBJ1-1, with D possibly being TRBD1 (5 bases). The CDR3 runs to 15 residues. Germline V CDR1 and CDR2: SGHRS, YFSETQ. Between the trimmed V and J ends, which lost 4 bases and 3 bases, there was a span of 16 bases. The chain's CDR3 is CASSPGELRDTEAFF. CDR3 nucleotide sequence: TGCGCCAGCAGCCCGGGGGAGCTCAGGGACACTGAAGCTTTCTTT.

The genes are TRBV15 and TRBJ2-7; perhaps TRBD2 as D (6 bases). V was cut by 0 bases and J by 6 bases, with 18 bases left in between. The CDR3 consists of 16 residues. CDR1 is LNHNV, CDR2 YYDKDF, per germline (reference sequence). The CDR3 protein is CATSRDGGRSWGEQYF. The CDR3 nucleotides read TGTGCCACCAGCAGAGATGGGGGGAGGAGTTGGGGCGAGCAGTACTTC.

This chain connects TRBV9 to TRBJ2-7, with 8 bases fitting TRBD1. CDR3 size: 10 residues. V was pared by 8 bases and J by 6 bases, with 1 base of the junction left unmatched. Germline V CDR1 and CDR2: SGDLS, YYNGEE. CDR3 in amino acids: CARTGAEQYF. CDR3 bases: TGTGCCAGGACAGGGGCCGAGCAGTACTTC. Full variable domain (remainder filled in from reference TRBV9 and TRBJ2-7): DSGVTQTPKHLITATGQRVTLRCSPRSGDLSVYWYQQSLDQGLQFLIQYYNGEERAKGNILERFSAQQFPDLHSELNLSSLELGDSALYFCARTGAEQYFGPGTRLTVT.